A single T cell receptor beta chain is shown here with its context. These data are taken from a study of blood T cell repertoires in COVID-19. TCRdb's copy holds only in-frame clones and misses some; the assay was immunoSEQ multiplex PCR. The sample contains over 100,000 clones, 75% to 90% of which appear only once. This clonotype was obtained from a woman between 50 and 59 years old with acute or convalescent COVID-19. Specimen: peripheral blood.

The CDR3 spells CASSTGDYGYTF. CDR3 sequence (DNA): TGTGCCAGCTCTACAGGGGACTATGGCTACACCTTC. This sequence joins TRBV6-5 and TRBJ1-2; the match to TRBD1 covers 7 bases. Per the germline V gene, CDR1 is MNHEY and CDR2 is SVGAGI. Trimming cost V 8 bases and J 3 bases; bases outside gene matches: 3. This CDR3 contains 12 residues.